These 6 T cell receptor beta chains came from one sample sequenced in a study of blood T cell repertoires in COVID-19. Some clones are missing from TCRdb's copy, which holds only in-frame ones; the method was immunoSEQ multiplex PCR. The top ten clones hold approximately 3.6% of a sample with 150,000 to 200,000 clones, 80% of them seen once. Material: PBMCs or T cells enriched from blood (not recorded which). The receptors stem from an older woman who had recovered from COVID-19.

The V gene is TRBV7-9, the J gene TRBJ2-7, with TRBD2 identical over 11 bases. Germline V gene sequence: CDR1 SEHNR, CDR2 FQNEAQ (reference sequence). The CDR3 consists of 16 residues. J gave up 6 bases and V 1 base, and 8 bases lay outside the gene matches. As DNA, the CDR3 is TGTGCCAGCAGCTTAGGAACTAGCGGGGGCGTCTTCGAGCAGTACTTC. Residues: CASSLGTSGGVFEQYF.

This clone was found once. V usage is TRBV11-2 and J usage is TRBJ2-7, with 8 nucleotides matching TRBD2. The germline CDR1 and CDR2 sequences are SGHAT and FQNNGV. This CDR3 is 14 amino acids long. V lost 3 bases, J lost 4 bases, and 5 bases stayed unmatched. The CDR3 bases are TGTGCCAGCAGCTTTTCCGGGGGGGTATACGAGCAGTACTTC. Its translation is CASSFSGGVYEQYF.

For the CDR3, the DNA is TGTGCCAGCAGTCATAGCAGCCCCGGGGAGCTGTTTTTT. This gives the protein CASSHSSPGELFF. The chain joins TRBV2 to TRBJ2-2; D remains unclear. Germline loops: CDR1 SNHLY, CDR2 FYNNEI. The CDR3 has 13 residues. The V end was cut by 5 bases, the J end by 6 bases, with 10 bases between.

This clone was picked up a small number of times. The chain has TRBV6-6 and TRBJ1-2; D may be TRBD1 (6 bases). CDR1 and CDR2 from the germline V gene are MNHNY and SVGAGI (reference sequence). Between the trimmed V and J ends, which lost 6 bases and 6 bases, there was a span of 14 bases. The CDR3 extends over 13 amino acids. The CDR3 reads CASSHLSGDGYTF. The CDR3 nucleotides are TGTGCCAGCAGCCACCTGTCAGGGGATGGCTACACCTTC.

This clone is a singleton in its sample. This chain connects TRBV9 to TRBJ1-4, with D tentatively TRBD1 (6 bases). Trimming pared 4 bases from V and 7 bases from J, leaving 20 bases between. The CDR3 sequence is 16 residues long. Germline CDR1 is SGDLS and CDR2 is YYNGEE. In DNA, the CDR3 is TGTGCCAGCAGCCCACAGCGCGGGGGCCCCAGTGAAAAACTGTTTTTT. It is translated as CASSPQRGGPSEKLFF. The complete variable domain, with remaining parts taken from reference TRBV9 and TRBJ1-4, reads DSGVTQTPKHLITATGQRVTLRCSPRSGDLSVYWYQQSLDQGLQFLIQYYNGEERAKGNILERFSAQQFPDLHSELNLSSLELGDSALYFCASSPQRGGPSEKLFFGSGTQLSVL.

The chain employs TRBV5-6 and TRBJ1-2; D is undetermined. Germline CDR1 reads SGHDT; CDR2 reads YYEEEE. With 0 bases removed from V and 2 bases from J, the gap between germline ends came to 8 bases. This CDR3 is 14 amino acids long. DNA of the CDR3: TGTGCCAGCAGCTTGGTGGAGGCAAACTATGGCTACACCTTC. Residues: CASSLVEANYGYTF.